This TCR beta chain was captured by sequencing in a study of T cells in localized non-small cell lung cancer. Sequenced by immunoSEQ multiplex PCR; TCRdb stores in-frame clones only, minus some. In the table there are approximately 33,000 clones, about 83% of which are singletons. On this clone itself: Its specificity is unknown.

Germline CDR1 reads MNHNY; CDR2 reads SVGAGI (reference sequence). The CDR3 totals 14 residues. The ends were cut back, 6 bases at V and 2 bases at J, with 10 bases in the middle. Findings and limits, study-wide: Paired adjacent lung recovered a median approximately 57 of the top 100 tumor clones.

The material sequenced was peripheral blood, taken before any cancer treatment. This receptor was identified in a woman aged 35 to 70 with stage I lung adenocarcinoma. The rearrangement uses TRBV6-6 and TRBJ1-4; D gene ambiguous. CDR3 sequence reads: CASRRTTTNEKLFF. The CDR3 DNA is TGTGCCAGCAGGCGGACGACCACTAATGAAAAACTGTTTTTT.